A selection of T cell receptor beta chains follows, all from one sample in a study of CD8 T cells in Susac syndrome. TCRdb independently ran MiXCR on the immunoSEQ multiplex PCR reads; one entry per CDR3 protein. Counted here are about 83,000 distinct CDR3 sequences, about 95% occurring once; the ten biggest clones make up 0.41%. Sequencing was performed on CD8+ T cells from PBMCs. Source of these receptors: a human donor with Susac syndrome. The CDR3 runs from the conserved cysteine through the conserved F or W. Each record gives: clone size, J gene, D gene, V gene, CDR3 DNA, CDR3 protein. D genes are given only for firm matches. Clone size is not always given. Where it is, it says once, few, many or a class for expanded clones.

clone size: once
J gene: TRBJ1-1
D gene: TRBD1
V gene: TRBV27
CDR3 DNA: TGTGCCAGCAGTTCGCTACAGGGGATGGGAACTGAAGCTTTCTTT
CDR3 protein: CASSSLQGMGTEAFF

clone size: .
J gene: TRBJ2-2
D gene: .
V gene: TRBV29-1
CDR3 DNA: TGCAGCTTTACAGCGCCGAACACCGGGGAGCTGTTTTTT
CDR3 protein: CSFTAPNTGELFF

clone size: .
J gene: TRBJ1-1
D gene: TRBD1
V gene: TRBV6-2/TRBV6-3
CDR3 DNA: TGTGCCAGCAGTTACGGGACAGTCTTAAACACTGAAGCTTTCTTT
CDR3 protein: CASSYGTVLNTEAFF

clone size: .
J gene: TRBJ2-1
D gene: .
V gene: TRBV20-1
CDR3 DNA: TGCAGTGCTGCCAGTTCGGGACGACAGTACAATGAGCAGTTCTTC
CDR3 protein: CSAASSGRQYNEQFF

clone size: .
J gene: TRBJ1-3
D gene: .
V gene: TRBV6-5
CDR3 DNA: TGTGCCACTTACTCTGGAAACACCATATATTTT
CDR3 protein: CATYSGNTIYF

clone size: .
J gene: TRBJ1-1
D gene: TRBD1
V gene: TRBV12-3/TRBV12-4
CDR3 DNA: TGTGCCAGCACCCGACAGGGGGACGCTGAAGCTTTCTTT
CDR3 protein: CASTRQGDAEAFF

clone size: .
J gene: TRBJ2-1
D gene: TRBD2
V gene: TRBV29-1
CDR3 DNA: TGCAGCGTTGAAGATCCTATAGGGACTAGCGGGAGTTTGAATGAGCAGTTCTTC
CDR3 protein: CSVEDPIGTSGSLNEQFF

clone size: .
J gene: TRBJ2-1
D gene: TRBD2
V gene: TRBV29-1
CDR3 DNA: TGCAGCGTTGCCGTAGCGGGGACCTACAATGAGCAGTTCTTC
CDR3 protein: CSVAVAGTYNEQFF

clone size: .
J gene: TRBJ1-6
D gene: .
V gene: TRBV19
CDR3 DNA: TGTGCCAGTAGTCCTGATGGCCCATATTCACCCCTCCACTTT
CDR3 protein: CASSPDGPYSPLHF

clone size: .
J gene: TRBJ2-1
D gene: TRBD2
V gene: TRBV3-1
CDR3 DNA: TGTGCCAGCAGCCCTGGACTAGCGGGAGCGGAGCAGTTCTTC
CDR3 protein: CASSPGLAGAEQFF

clone size: .
J gene: TRBJ2-1
D gene: .
V gene: TRBV5-1
CDR3 DNA: TGCGCCAGCAGCTTGGGGTGGGGGAATGAGCAGTTCTTC
CDR3 protein: CASSLGWGNEQFF

clone size: .
J gene: TRBJ2-1
D gene: TRBD1
V gene: TRBV4-3
CDR3 DNA: TGCGCCAGCAGCCAAGATTGGGACAGTGGCTTAGGTGAGCAGTTCTTC
CDR3 protein: CASSQDWDSGLGEQFF

clone size: .
J gene: TRBJ2-1
D gene: TRBD2
V gene: TRBV11-2
CDR3 DNA: TGTGCCAGCAGCTCCGGACTAGCGGGAAGGGACAATGAGCAGTTCTTC
CDR3 protein: CASSSGLAGRDNEQFF